Each of the 22 T cell receptor beta chains below was sequenced from the same sample in a study of T cell repertoires in cytomegalovirus infection. MiXCR, applied by TCRdb to the reads, yields one record per CDR3 protein. This sample has 150,000 or so distinct CDR3 sequences, with under 8.5% found just once. The sequenced sample consisted of PBMCs. These receptors all stem from a human donor in good health (CMV status not recorded). Some clones in this sample may be carry-over from other donors' samples.

This clonotype was seen ten or more times. This chain connects TRBV6-2 or TRBV6-3 to TRBJ2-1, with TRBD2 identical over 8 bases. There are 12 residues in the CDR3. CDR1 and CDR2 from the germline V gene are MNHEY and SVGEGT. Unmatched junction bases numbered 2, after V lost 0 bases and J lost 13 bases. CDR3: CASSYSGLDQFF. CDR3 DNA sequence: TGTGCCAGCAGTTACTCGGGACTAGATCAGTTCTTC.

This clonotype has a count of ten or more. The rearrangement uses TRBV7-2 and TRBJ2-7; D is undetermined. The CDR3 has 13 residues. V lost 5 bases, J lost 4 bases, and 12 bases lay in between. Per germline, CDR1 SGHTA and CDR2 FQGNSA. DNA for the CDR3: TGTGCCAGCAGCCCCCGGGTAGCATACGAGCAGTACTTC. Amino acid sequence: CASSPRVAYEQYF.

This clonotype was counted many times. V usage is TRBV5-1 and J usage is TRBJ2-7, with D perhaps matching TRBD2 (6 bases). The V and J ends lost 0 bases and 5 bases respectively, with 12 bases between them. The CDR3 is 14 amino acids. The germline V gene encodes CDR1 SGHRS and CDR2 YFSETQ. The CDR3, as DNA: TGCGCCAGCAGCTTGGCCGGGGGTAGGGACGAGCAGTACTTC. It codes for CASSLAGGRDEQYF.

This chain joins TRBV27 and TRBJ1-1; 11 positions match TRBD1. This CDR3 is 17 amino acids long. The V gene end was trimmed by 0 bases and the J gene end by 1 base; junction bases not matched to a gene: 4. The V gene's germline CDR1 is MNHEY and CDR2 SMNVEV (reference sequence). In DNA, the CDR3 is TGTGCCAGCAGTTTATCCGGACAGGGGGCAAGGAACACTGAAGCTTTCTTT. Its translation is CASSLSGQGARNTEAFF.

This clonotype was counted a few times. The V call is TRBV15, the J call TRBJ2-3; D is possibly TRBD2 (6 bases). Germline assignment: CDR1 LNHNV and CDR2 YYDKDF (reference sequence). Trimming cost V 1 base and J 6 bases, with 14 bases left between them. The CDR3 has 15 amino acids. The CDR3 region has the DNA TGTGCCACCAGCAGAGTTCTCGGAGGGGCTGATACGCAGTATTTT. It is translated as CATSRVLGGADTQYF. The variable domain in full, with the rest retrieved from reference TRBV15 and TRBJ2-3, is DAMVIQNPRYQVTQFGKPVTLSCSQTLNHNVMYWYQQKSSQAPKLLFHYYDKDFNNEADTPDNFQSRRPNTSFCFLDIRSPGLGDTAMYLCATSRVLGGADTQYFGPGTRLTVL.

This clonotype was seen only a few times. The chain is built from TRBV29-1 and TRBJ1-4; unclear D gene. CDR3 length: 12 amino acids. Germline CDR1 is SQVTM and CDR2 is ANQGSEA. Between the trimmed V and J ends, which lost 6 bases and 3 bases, there was a span of 8 bases. The CDR3 DNA reads as TGCAGCGTGAGAAGGTCTAATGAAAAACTGTTTTTT. This encodes CSVRRSNEKLFF.

This clonotype was counted a few times. CDR3 sequence (DNA): TGTGCCAGTAGTAGCTGGGTGGACACTGAAGCTTTCTTT. It codes for CASSSWVDTEAFF. The chain carries TRBV19 and TRBJ1-1; no clear D. The CDR3 is 13 amino acids. V gave up 4 bases and J gave up 3 bases, with 9 bases separating them. Germline CDR1 is LNHDA and CDR2 is SQIVND (reference sequence).

At least ten counts were recorded for this clonotype. The gene calls are TRBV7-2 and TRBJ2-7, with 9 bases lining up with TRBD2. The length of the CDR3 is 14 residues. J lost 7 bases, V lost 3 bases, and 7 bases had no gene match. The V gene's germline CDR1 is SGHTA and CDR2 FQGNSA. The CDR3 loop reads CASSLTSGLREQYF. CDR3 sequence (DNA): TGTGCCAGCAGCTTGACTAGCGGCCTCCGTGAGCAGTACTTC.

CDR3 region: CATSSRGGNEQFF. For the CDR3, the DNA is TGTGCCACCAGTAGCCGGGGGGGCAATGAGCAGTTCTTC. The V call is TRBV19, the J call TRBJ2-1; 8 bases agree with TRBD2. This CDR3 is built from 13 residues. The V gene end was trimmed by 10 bases and the J gene end by 6 bases; junction bases not matched to a gene: 8. Germline-derived CDR1 and CDR2 are LNHDA and SQIVND (reference sequence).

This clonotype was counted at least ten times. V gene TRBV7-3 combines with J gene TRBJ2-6; a possible D gene is TRBD1 (7 bases). Trimming stripped 4 bases from V and 2 bases from J, with 12 bases between. The CDR3 sequence is 16 residues long. Germline loops: CDR1 SGHTA, CDR2 FQGTGA. CDR3 sequence reads: CASSSGGRAGANVLTF. The CDR3, as DNA: TGTGCCAGCAGCTCAGGGGGGCGGGCTGGGGCCAACGTCCTGACTTTC.

In this sample, this clonotype turned up many times. CDR3 sequence: CASSTPPEAFF. Here the CDR3 DNA reads TGTGCCAGCAGTACCCCCCCTGAAGCTTTCTTT. The chain recombines TRBV12-3 or TRBV12-4 with TRBJ1-1; D remains unclear. V lost 5 bases to trimming and J lost 6 bases, with 7 bases between them. The CDR3 runs to 11 residues.

The sample holds many counts of this clonotype. The rearrangement joins TRBV7-2 to TRBJ2-7, with TRBD2 matching 11 bases. Germline V gives CDR1 SGHTA, CDR2 FQGNSA. V was pared by 5 bases and J by 2 bases, with 11 bases of the junction left unmatched. The CDR3 runs to 17 residues. The CDR3 coding sequence is TGTGCCAGCAGCCCCGATGGGACTAGCGGAACAACCTACGAGCAGTACTTC. This encodes CASSPDGTSGTTYEQYF.

This clonotype has just a few counts. V usage is TRBV14 and J usage is TRBJ2-7, with D possibly TRBD2 on 5 matching bases. The CDR3 extends over 18 amino acids. Germline CDR1 and CDR2: SGHDN and FVKESK. Trimming took 0 bases from V and 0 from J, leaving 18 bases between them. The CDR3 DNA is TGTGCCAGCAGCCAAGATCCGCGGCAGGTCGACTACTCCTACGAGCAGTACTTC. The encoded protein is CASSQDPRQVDYSYEQYF.

The sample holds many counts of this clonotype. This chain uses TRBV19 with TRBJ1-5; possible D gene TRBD1, 6 bases. The V end lost 4 bases, the J end lost 3 bases, and 10 bases lay between the germline ends. CDR3 length: 14 residues. Per germline, CDR1 LNHDA and CDR2 SQIVND (reference sequence). CDR3 residues: CASSTQGINQPQHF. As DNA, the CDR3 is TGTGCCAGTAGTACTCAGGGGATCAATCAGCCCCAGCATTTT.

The V call is TRBV15, the J call TRBJ2-1; D is ambiguous. Trimming left V 0 bases short and J 15 bases short, with 18 bases between. The CDR3 runs 14 residues. The germline V gene encodes CDR1 LNHNV and CDR2 YYDKDF (reference sequence). DNA for the CDR3: TGTGCCACCAGCAGAGATGGTGTCCCTCGGAGCCCGTTCTTC. Amino acid sequence: CATSRDGVPRSPFF.

The genes are TRBV28 and TRBJ1-2, with D perhaps matching TRBD1 (6 bases). From germline, CDR1 is MDHEN and CDR2 SYDVKM. The CDR3 loop spans 11 amino acids. V dropped 10 bases and J dropped 4 bases, with 10 bases sitting between them. The CDR3 DNA reads TGTGCCATTGGGGGCTTCTATGGCTACACCTTC. It translates to CAIGGFYGYTF.

Only a few counts were recorded for this clonotype. The junction does not match germline at one end; this may be a read error. The chain is built from TRBV4-1 and TRBJ2-7; the match to TRBD2 covers 9 bases. The germline gives CDR1 MGHRA, CDR2 YSYEKL. This CDR3 spans 16 amino acids. The CDR3 DNA sequence: TGCGCCAGCAGCCAAGATCTGGCTAGCGGGACCTACGAGCATTACTTC. Translating it yields CASSQDLASGTYEHYF.

This rearrangement joins TRBV6-6 to TRBJ2-4; D is unresolved. The CDR3 covers 19 residues. The V gene lost 0 bases and the J gene lost 0 bases, with 18 bases spanning the gap. CDR1 and CDR2 (germline): MNHNY, SVGAGI (reference sequence). In nucleotides, the CDR3 is TGTGCCAGCAGTTACTCGAGACGTAGTGAAAGAGTAGCCAAAAACATTCAGTACTTC. Its protein product is CASSYSRRSERVAKNIQYF.

The rearrangement links TRBV14 to TRBJ2-2, with D perhaps matching TRBD1 or TRBD2 (5 bases each). V lost 4 bases and J 4 bases, leaving 10 bases between the germline ends. This CDR3 spans 14 amino acids. Germline CDR1 reads SGHDN; CDR2 reads FVKESK. Written as DNA, the CDR3 is TGTGCCAGCAGCCGGGAAGGGACCACCGGGGAGCTGTTTTTT. Translation gives CASSREGTTGELFF.

The chain is built from TRBV20-1 and TRBJ1-5; D is unresolved. Deletions cut 0 bases from V and 4 bases from J, with 4 bases between. CDR1 and CDR2 from the germline V gene are DFQATT and SNEGSKA (reference sequence). This CDR3 spans 12 amino acids. CDR3 bases: TGCAGTGCTAGAGACCGGAATCAGCCCCAGCATTTT. Amino acids: CSARDRNQPQHF.

This clonotype was found a few times. The J gene is TRBJ2-7, the V gene TRBV7-2; the match to TRBD2 covers 9 bases. CDR3 size: 17 residues. CDR1 SGHTA and CDR2 FQGNSA come from the germline V gene. Trimming took 5 bases from V and 6 from J; bases not matched to a gene: 17. CDR3 region: CASSGAGGGELSGEQYF. In nucleotides, the CDR3 is TGTGCCAGCAGCGGGGCGGGGGGGGGGGAGCTGAGCGGCGAGCAGTACTTC.

The table lists this clonotype with a few counts. The chain combines TRBV6-4 with TRBJ2-3; TRBD1 or TRBD2 may be the D gene (5 bases each). V was shortened by 0 bases and J by 5 bases, with 12 bases between the two germline ends. The CDR3 covers 15 residues. Germline values: CDR1 MRHNA, CDR2 SNTAGT. CDR3 sequence reads: CASSDSLFGGDTQYF. The CDR3 DNA is TGTGCCAGCAGTGACTCGCTTTTTGGGGGAGATACGCAGTATTTT.